Below, 23 T cell receptor beta chains from the same sample are listed, as sequenced in a study of T cell repertoires in ileal Crohn's disease. The assay was immunoSEQ multiplex PCR, and TCRdb's table has in-frame clones only and misses some. The sample holds some 8,000 clones; 70% to 90% are singletons and the top ten take about 10%. Time point meaning: inflamed ileum from the surgical specimen. Specimen: ileal tissue. The receptors come from an adult with Crohn's disease.

This chain uses TRBV7-9 with TRBJ2-7, with D possibly TRBD1 on 5 matching bases. V shed 5 bases and J shed 1 base, with 15 bases lying between them. Germline CDR1 is SEHNR and CDR2 is FQNEAQ (reference sequence). The CDR3 contains 15 residues. For the CDR3, the DNA is TGTGCCAGCAGCACCGGAGTGGGGCGATCCTACGAGCAGTACTTC. Protein: CASSTGVGRSYEQYF. The whole variable domain, remainder taken from reference TRBV7-9 and TRBJ2-7, is DTGVSQNPRHKITKRGQNVTFRCDPISEHNRLYWYRQTLGQGPEFLTYFQNEAQLEKSRLLSDRFSAERPKGSFSTLEIQRTEQGDSAMYLCASSTGVGRSYEQYFGPGTRLTVT.

The chain recombines TRBV27 with TRBJ2-5; a possible D gene is TRBD1 (7 bases). The CDR3 covers 14 residues. The V and J ends lost 5 bases and 4 bases respectively, with 14 bases between them. Germline V gives CDR1 MNHEY, CDR2 SMNVEV (reference sequence). The CDR3 region is CASSPRQGGETQYF. The CDR3 DNA follows: TGTGCCAGCAGTCCCCGACAGGGAGGAGAGACCCAGTACTTC.

J is TRBJ2-2 and V is TRBV6-4, with a weak D call TRBD1 (5 bases). CDR3 length equals 16 residues. V lost 2 bases and J 1 base, leaving 11 bases between the germline ends. The V gene's germline CDR1 is MRHNA and CDR2 SNTAGT. The CDR3 region is CASSDSETENTGELFF. DNA for the CDR3: TGTGCCAGCAGTGACAGCGAGACAGAGAACACCGGGGAGCTGTTTTTT.

The rearrangement uses TRBV19 and TRBJ2-5; D is ambiguous. With 6 bases removed from V and 2 bases from J, the gap between germline ends came to 10 bases. The CDR3 loop spans 13 amino acids. Germline V CDR1 and CDR2: LNHDA, SQIVND (reference sequence). The CDR3 nucleotides read TGTGCCAGTAGCCGAGAGCGACAAGAGACCCAGTACTTC. This encodes CASSRERQETQYF.

V and J are TRBV30 and TRBJ2-5, with TRBD2 matching 7 bases. Germline values: CDR1 GTSNPN, CDR2 SVGIG (reference sequence). V lost 1 base to trimming and J lost 0 bases; unmatched junction nucleotides: 8. This CDR3 has 16 amino acids. The CDR3 DNA follows: TGTGCCTGGAGTGGTTTATTGGGGGGGGACCAAGAGACCCAGTACTTC. It encodes CAWSGLLGGDQETQYF.

In nucleotides, the CDR3 is TGTGCCAGCAGTCTCCCCTACCGACAGGGTAAAACCCGAAGCTCTGGAAACACCATATATTTT. Translated: CASSLPYRQGKTRSSGNTIYF. This chain uses TRBV28 with TRBJ1-3; TRBD1 matches at 7 bases. After removal of 5 bases from V and 0 bases from J, the junction contained 22 bases not matched to a gene. There are 21 residues in the CDR3. Germline V gene lookup returns CDR1 MDHEN and CDR2 SYDVKM.

A word on this clone: The identical CDR3 is also encoded by other nucleotide sequences in the sample. The rearrangement joins TRBV18 to TRBJ2-7; D is uncertain. Germline values: CDR1 KGHSH, CDR2 LQKENI. This CDR3 comprises 13 residues. Trimming shortened V by 2 bases and J by 3 bases, and 8 bases separated the two germline ends. For the CDR3, the DNA is TGTGCCAGCTCACCAGGGCAGGACTACGAGCAGTACTTC. This translates into CASSPGQDYEQYF.

J is TRBJ1-1 and V is TRBV6-6; a weak D match, TRBD1 (6 bases). The CDR3 has 13 residues. Germline CDR1 MNHNY, CDR2 SVGAGI (reference sequence). The V end lost 6 bases, the J end lost 1 base, and 9 bases lay between the germline ends. The CDR3 DNA reads as TGTGCCAGCAGGAGACAGGAGAACACTGAAGCTTTCTTT. Its protein is CASRRQENTEAFF.

This chain links TRBV28 with TRBJ2-2; TRBD2 might be the D (6 bases). Germline CDR1 and CDR2: MDHEN and SYDVKM. The CDR3 runs 14 residues. The ends were cut back, 6 bases at V and 3 bases at J, with 11 bases in the middle. In DNA form, the CDR3 reads TGTGCCAGCAGGTTCTCGGGGGACACCGGGGAGCTGTTTTTT. Protein: CASRFSGDTGELFF.

The V call is TRBV7-6, the J call TRBJ2-7; TRBD1 might be the D (6 bases). There are 14 residues in the CDR3. Between the trimmed V and J ends, which lost 5 bases and 3 bases, there was a span of 14 bases. Per germline, CDR1 SGHVS and CDR2 FNYEAQ. The CDR3 DNA sequence: TGTGCCAGCAGCATAACAGGGTCCAACTACGAGCAGTACTTC. Translating gives CASSITGSNYEQYF. The complete variable domain, with remaining parts taken from reference TRBV7-6 and TRBJ2-7, reads GAGVSQSPRYKVTKRGQDVALRCDPISGHVSLYWYRQALGQGPEFLTYFNYEAQQDKSGLPNDRFSAERPEGSISTLTIQRTEQRDSAMYRCASSITGSNYEQYFGPGTRLTVT.

This chain connects TRBV28 to TRBJ1-4; TRBD1 is a possible D gene (5 bases). This CDR3 is 15 amino acids long. Germline V gene lookup returns CDR1 MDHEN and CDR2 SYDVKM. The ends were cut back, 2 bases at V and 8 bases at J, with 15 bases in the middle. The CDR3 loop is CASSLRPGPSEKLFF. Written as DNA, the CDR3 is TGTGCCAGCAGTTTAAGGCCGGGACCGAGCGAAAAACTGTTTTTT.

This clone was counted once. This chain joins TRBV7-2 and TRBJ1-1; D not certain. Germline lookup yields CDR1 SGHTA and CDR2 FQGNSA. Between the trimmed V and J ends, which lost 0 bases and 7 bases, there was a span of 9 bases. The CDR3 is 13 amino acids. The CDR3 loop reads CASSLAAGLEAFF. CDR3 sequence (DNA): TGTGCCAGCAGCTTAGCGGCAGGTCTTGAAGCTTTCTTT.

This chain uses TRBV2 with TRBJ2-7; the D is unclear. Germline CDR1 and CDR2: SNHLY and FYNNEI. V lost 6 bases and J 0 bases, leaving 9 bases between the germline ends. The CDR3 has 13 amino acids. The CDR3 protein is CASRETSSYEQYF. CDR3 in DNA: TGTGCCAGCAGAGAGACTTCCTCCTACGAGCAGTACTTC.

J is TRBJ2-2 and V is TRBV28; 9 bases map to TRBD1. CDR3 size: 15 residues. V lost 3 bases, J lost 6 bases, and 5 bases stayed unmatched. The V gene's germline CDR1 is MDHEN and CDR2 SYDVKM. This chain's CDR3 is CASSFETGGAGELFF. DNA of the CDR3: TGTGCCAGCAGTTTTGAGACAGGGGGGGCCGGGGAGCTGTTTTTT.

The chain recombines TRBV30 with TRBJ1-2, with D unresolved. Germline CDR1 and CDR2: GTSNPN and SVGIG (reference sequence). The CDR3 contains 11 residues. Trimming took 1 base from V and 3 from J, leaving 3 bases between them. The CDR3 here is CAWSGHYGYTF. For the CDR3, the DNA is TGTGCCTGGAGTGGACACTATGGCTACACCTTC.

The rearrangement links TRBV19 to TRBJ2-2; possibly TRBD2 for D (6 bases). The V gene's germline CDR1 is LNHDA and CDR2 SQIVND (reference sequence). This CDR3 is built from 16 residues. Trimming pared 7 bases from V and 2 bases from J, leaving 17 bases between. CDR3 bases: TGTGCCAGTAAATCTACCGGGACTGGAAACACCGGGGAGCTGTTTTTT. Translated, it gives CASKSTGTGNTGELFF.

This sequence joins TRBV6-1 and TRBJ2-5; perhaps D is TRBD1 or TRBD2 (6 bases each). Germline values: CDR1 MNHNS, CDR2 SASEGT. The CDR3 covers 16 residues. V gave up 0 bases and J gave up 5 bases, with 16 bases separating them. CDR3 loop: CASSEARGRGRETQYF. DNA of the CDR3: TGTGCCAGCAGTGAAGCGCGGGGCAGGGGCCGGGAGACCCAGTACTTC.

This chain uses TRBV19 with TRBJ1-1; 7 bases are shared with TRBD1. The germline V gene encodes CDR1 LNHDA and CDR2 SQIVND (reference sequence). This CDR3 contains 13 residues. The trim removed 10 bases at V and 4 bases at J, leaving 9 bases unmatched. CDR3 nucleotides: TGTGCCATAGCAAGGACAGGCGCCACTGAAGCTTTCTTT. Residues: CAIARTGATEAFF. Full variable domain (remainder filled in from reference TRBV19 and TRBJ1-1): DGGITQSPKYLFRKEGQNVTLSCEQNLNHDAMYWYRQDPGQGLRLIYYSQIVNDFQKGDIAEGYSVSREKKESFPLTVTSAQKNPTAFYLCAIARTGATEAFFGQGTRLTVV.

This chain joins TRBV13 and TRBJ2-1, with 10 bases identical to TRBD2. The CDR3 totals 17 residues. Trimming cost V 6 bases and J 6 bases; bases outside gene matches: 14. From germline, CDR1 is PRHDT and CDR2 FYEKMQ (reference sequence). The CDR3 loop reads CASSSFVRTSGLNEQFF. The CDR3 DNA sequence: TGTGCCAGCAGTAGCTTTGTTCGGACTAGCGGACTCAATGAGCAGTTCTTC.

This rearrangement joins TRBV19 to TRBJ1-1; no clear D. The germline V and J ends were trimmed by 5 bases and 0 bases, with 10 bases remaining between them. Germline V gene data show CDR1 as LNHDA and CDR2 as SQIVND (reference sequence). This CDR3 contains 14 residues. CDR3 DNA: TGTGCCAGTAGTGTCGGACTCCTGAACACTGAAGCTTTCTTT. It translates to CASSVGLLNTEAFF. The full variable domain, in which reference TRBV19 and TRBJ1-1 provide the parts outside the CDR3, is DGGITQSPKYLFRKEGQNVTLSCEQNLNHDAMYWYRQDPGQGLRLIYYSQIVNDFQKGDIAEGYSVSREKKESFPLTVTSAQKNPTAFYLCASSVGLLNTEAFFGQGTRLTVV.

The chain joins TRBV5-4 to TRBJ2-1; 12 nucleotides match TRBD1. J gave up 7 bases and V 5 bases, and 13 bases lay outside the gene matches. Germline V gene lookup returns CDR1 SGHNT and CDR2 YYREEE (reference sequence). The CDR3 has 17 residues. CDR3 nucleotide sequence: TGTGCCAGCAGTAGGGGAATACCGGGACAGGGGGCGAATGAGCAGTTCTTC. Translated: CASSRGIPGQGANEQFF.

V is TRBV2 and J is TRBJ1-6; D is uncertain. The germline CDR1 and CDR2 sequences are SNHLY and FYNNEI. The CDR3 consists of 15 residues. With 4 bases removed from V and 9 bases from J, the gap between germline ends came to 16 bases. The CDR3 sequence: CASSVQAILSSPLHF. In DNA form, the CDR3 reads TGTGCCAGCAGTGTCCAGGCTATCCTCAGTTCACCCCTCCACTTT.

This rearrangement joins TRBV6-5 to TRBJ2-7, with a tentative D call TRBD1 (6 bases). Germline V lookup: CDR1 MNHEY, CDR2 SVGAGI. The V end lost 7 bases, the J end lost 7 bases, and 17 bases lay between the germline ends. This CDR3 is built from 13 residues. The CDR3 coding sequence is TGTGCCAGCACCCTCACCGGGACATCGGAGCAGTACTTC. Its protein is CASTLTGTSEQYF.